Below are 9 T cell receptor beta chains sequenced from a single sample in a study of Ad26.COV2.S vaccination and SARS-CoV-2 variants. Sequenced by immunoSEQ multiplex PCR; TCRdb stores in-frame clones only, minus some. Found here are some 480,000 clones, roughly nine tenths of them singletons; the top ten hold roughly 12%. Treatment described: 19 received Ad26.COV2.S at low or high dose, single or two shots; roughly 5 received placebo; per-sample allocation not given. Sampling occurred on day 63 after the first vaccine or placebo injection. This sample comprised peripheral blood, obtained in a trial of Ad26.COV2.S vaccine versus placebo. These receptors were obtained from a person between 18 and 65 years old who received the Ad26.COV2.S COVID-19 vaccine or a placebo.

The chain carries TRBV5-4 and TRBJ1-1; D is perhaps TRBD1 (5 bases). The germline gives CDR1 SGHNT, CDR2 YYREEE (reference sequence). The CDR3 runs 14 residues. V gave up 5 bases and J gave up 5 bases, with 16 bases separating them. CDR3 nucleotide sequence: TGTGCCAGCAGACCCCAGGGTTTTTTTACTGAAGCTTTCTTT. Its protein is CASRPQGFFTEAFF.

This clone has a count of ten or more. The chain recombines TRBV4-3 with TRBJ2-3; D may be TRBD1 (6 bases). The CDR3 totals 15 residues. Trimming took off 5 bases at V and 3 bases at J, with 15 bases between the two ends. CDR1 and CDR2 from the germline V gene are LGHNA and YSLEER. The chain's CDR3 is CASSSGQGSTDTQYF. Written as DNA, the CDR3 is TGCGCCAGCAGCTCCGGCCAGGGGTCAACAGATACGCAGTATTTT.

V gene TRBV2 combines with J gene TRBJ1-1, with D maybe TRBD1 (6 bases). The V and J ends lost 4 bases and 6 bases respectively, with 18 bases between them. This CDR3 comprises 15 residues. Germline lookup yields CDR1 SNHLY and CDR2 FYNNEI. The CDR3 is CASSGGPRGVAEAFF. CDR3 bases: TGTGCCAGCAGTGGTGGACCGAGGGGGGTGGCTGAAGCTTTCTTT.

This chain joins TRBV11-3 and TRBJ2-2; perhaps D is TRBD1 or TRBD2 (5 bases each). There are 18 residues in the CDR3. The germline V and J ends were trimmed by 4 bases and 6 bases, with 24 bases remaining between them. The V gene's germline CDR1 is SGHNT and CDR2 YENEEA. CDR3 in amino acids: CASSYKNAGRVMPGELFF. DNA for the CDR3: TGTGCCAGCAGCTACAAAAACGCGGGCAGGGTGATGCCCGGGGAGCTGTTTTTT.

The CDR3 coding sequence is TGTGCCAGCAGCTTACAGGTAGCGGGATGGCAGTTCTTC. This encodes CASSLQVAGWQFF. The rearrangement joins TRBV7-8 to TRBJ2-1, with 8 positions matching TRBD2. J lost 12 bases, V lost 2 bases, and 6 bases had no gene match. This CDR3 comprises 13 residues. CDR1 is SGHVS and CDR2 is FQNEAQ in the germline V gene.

V usage is TRBV12-3 or TRBV12-4 and J usage is TRBJ1-1, with 7 bases fitting TRBD1. V lost 6 bases to trimming and J lost 4 bases; unmatched junction nucleotides: 5. There are 13 residues in the CDR3. The CDR3 DNA is TGTGCCAGCAGCCAACAGGGGAGCACTGAAGCTTTCTTT. Translated, it gives CASSQQGSTEAFF.

This clone came up once. The chain employs TRBV28 and TRBJ1-2; D not resolved. V was shortened by 6 bases and J by 5 bases, with 7 bases between the two germline ends. This CDR3 comprises 11 residues. Germline V CDR1 and CDR2: MDHEN, SYDVKM. CDR3 coding DNA: TGTGCCAGCAGAACAGAGTATGGCTACACCTTC. Translated: CASRTEYGYTF.

The DNA of the CDR3 is TGTGCCAGTAGTACGACCCGGACAGGGAAGAGCTATGGCTACACCTTC. This codes for CASSTTRTGKSYGYTF. The chain employs TRBV19 and TRBJ1-2, with 8 bases lining up with TRBD1. This CDR3 is 16 amino acids long. J was trimmed by 4 bases and V by 4 bases; bases with no gene match: 11. CDR1 and CDR2 from the germline V gene are LNHDA and SQIVND (reference sequence).

V usage is TRBV12-3 or TRBV12-4 and J usage is TRBJ2-2; the D is unclear. V was shortened by 7 bases and J by 8 bases, with 14 bases between the two germline ends. This CDR3 has 13 amino acids. The CDR3: CASTVVDGGELFF. In nucleotides, the CDR3 is TGTGCCAGCACAGTTGTGGACGGTGGGGAGCTGTTTTTT.